The 9 T cell receptor beta chains below come from one sample, sequenced in a study of blood T cell repertoires in COVID-19. Generated by immunoSEQ multiplex PCR, the TCRdb table keeps only in-frame clones and is missing some. The sample shows approximately 92,000 clones, around 82% of them seen only once. Material for sequencing was peripheral blood. The receptors were gathered from a man aged 50 or older who had recovered from COVID-19.

The chain carries TRBV6-6 and TRBJ2-7, with a weak D call TRBD1 (7 bases). V shed 5 bases and J shed 2 bases, with 16 bases lying between them. This CDR3 is 15 amino acids long. The V gene's germline CDR1 is MNHNY and CDR2 SVGAGI (reference sequence). DNA for the CDR3: TGTGCCAGCAGTCACATGCCAGGGGGGCCCTACGAGCAGTACTTC. Protein product: CASSHMPGGPYEQYF.

CDR3 in amino acids: CAISRSGSGGAGADTQYF. The CDR3 DNA reads TGTGCCATCAGTCGAAGTGGTAGCGGGGGGGCAGGGGCAGATACGCAGTATTTT. The chain carries TRBV10-3 and TRBJ2-3; 11 bases map to TRBD2. Germline V gene sequence: CDR1 ENHRY, CDR2 SYGVKD. After removal of 5 bases from V and 4 bases from J, the junction contained 14 bases not matched to a gene. The CDR3 loop spans 18 amino acids.

This chain connects TRBV30 to TRBJ2-7, with 10 nucleotides matching TRBD2. Trimming removed 3 bases from V and 4 bases from J; junction bases left unmatched: 9. CDR3 length equals 15 residues. Germline V gene sequence: CDR1 GTSNPN, CDR2 SVGIG (reference sequence). Written as DNA, the CDR3 is TGTGCCTGGAGGCTCCAGATAGCGGGGGGTTACGAGCAGTACTTC. Amino acid sequence: CAWRLQIAGGYEQYF.

The chain carries TRBV6-5 and TRBJ2-1; weak D call: TRBD2 (5 bases). The V end lost 0 bases, the J end lost 13 bases, and 10 bases lay between the germline ends. Germline CDR1 is MNHEY and CDR2 is SVGAGI. The CDR3 has 12 residues. CDR3 amino acids: CASSYSRELQFF. CDR3 coding DNA: TGTGCCAGCAGTTACTCCCGGGAACTACAGTTCTTC.

The chain has TRBV20-1 and TRBJ1-1; D may be TRBD1 (5 bases). The CDR3 runs to 14 residues. Germline CDR1 reads DFQATT; CDR2 reads SNEGSKA (reference sequence). V was trimmed by 3 bases and J by 1 base, leaving 12 bases between them. In DNA, the CDR3 is TGCAGTGCTAGTTCACCAGGGTGGAACACTGAAGCTTTCTTT. Amino acids: CSASSPGWNTEAFF.

Turning to this clone: A junction boundary mismatches the germline segment, possibly from a read error. The V call is TRBV7-7, the J call TRBJ1-5, with 8 bases that match TRBD1. Per germline, CDR1 SSHAT and CDR2 FNYEAQ (reference sequence). The CDR3 is 19 amino acids. The CDR3 DNA reads TGTGCTAGCAGCTTAGTAGGGACAGGTACGACATATAGCAATCAGCCCCAGCATTTT. Amino acids: CASSLVGTGTTYSNQPQHF.

This clone was detected only a few times. J is TRBJ1-4 and V is TRBV3-1 (or the pseudogene TRBV3-2); D is ambiguous. The CDR3 length is 14 residues. Trimming cost V 2 bases and J 6 bases, with 10 bases left between them. Germline lookup yields CDR1 LGHDT and CDR2 YNNKEL (reference sequence). The CDR3 DNA reads as TGTGCCAGCAGCCAACCGGGAACGGATGAAAAACTGTTTTTT. Its protein is CASSQPGTDEKLFF.

The chain couples TRBV19 to TRBJ1-5; D is unresolved. Germline loops: CDR1 LNHDA, CDR2 SQIVND (reference sequence). The CDR3 sequence is 14 residues long. V was clipped by 6 bases and J by 2 bases, with 11 bases between them. The chain's CDR3 is CASSPTSGNQPQHF. The DNA for the CDR3 is TGTGCCAGTAGCCCAACTTCCGGCAATCAGCCCCAGCATTTT. The full variable domain, rest sourced from reference TRBV19 and TRBJ1-5, is DGGITQSPKYLFRKEGQNVTLSCEQNLNHDAMYWYRQDPGQGLRLIYYSQIVNDFQKGDIAEGYSVSREKKESFPLTVTSAQKNPTAFYLCASSPTSGNQPQHFGDGTRLSIL.

This clone showed up many times. The chain has TRBV3-1 (or the pseudogene TRBV3-2) and TRBJ1-1; TRBD1 is a possible D gene (5 bases). With 3 bases removed from V and 1 base from J, the gap between germline ends came to 9 bases. Germline assignment: CDR1 LGHDT and CDR2 YNNKEL (reference sequence). The CDR3 length is 14 residues. The CDR3 sequence is CASSQGTGNTEAFF. The CDR3 nucleotides read TGTGCCAGCAGCCAGGGAACAGGGAACACTGAAGCTTTCTTT.